This TCR beta chain was identified during a study of CD8+ T cells in alopecia areata. Study results and caveats: Elevated clonality characterized lesional scalp relative to normal scalp, particularly in alopecia totalis/universalis. Possibly because of HLA-related factors, TCR sharing was less clear across patients than in mice.

This clone has more than one count but fewer than ten. The antigen remains unidentified. These gene names are mouse names. The read comes to an end 4 residues before the CDR3 does, leaving the germline J gene to fill in the end. J lost 3 bases, V lost 1 base, and 4 bases had no gene match. This CDR3 has 14 amino acids. Germline V gene lookup returns CDR1 GKSSPN and CDR2 SITVG. Isolated RNA was reverse transcribed into cDNA used as the sequencing template. Method: immunoSEQ multiplex PCR; TCRdb's copy keeps in-frame clones and lacks some. The sample counts under 350,000 clones, none seen once; the ten largest own more than 0.95%. Sorting of pooled cutaneous lymph node cells was based on CD4, CD8alpha, NKG2D, NKG2ACE and other markers.

The sequencing sample was made of CD4+ T cells sorted from a lymph node. The sequence was obtained from a C3H/HeJ mouse with alopecia areata. This line is of MHC haplotype H2-k. The V call is TRBV31, the J call TRBJ1-1, with TRBD1 matching 8 bases. CDR3 sequence reads: CAWSPRGRDTEVFF. CDR3 DNA (partial): TGTGCCTGGAGTCCCAGGGGGCGCGACACA.